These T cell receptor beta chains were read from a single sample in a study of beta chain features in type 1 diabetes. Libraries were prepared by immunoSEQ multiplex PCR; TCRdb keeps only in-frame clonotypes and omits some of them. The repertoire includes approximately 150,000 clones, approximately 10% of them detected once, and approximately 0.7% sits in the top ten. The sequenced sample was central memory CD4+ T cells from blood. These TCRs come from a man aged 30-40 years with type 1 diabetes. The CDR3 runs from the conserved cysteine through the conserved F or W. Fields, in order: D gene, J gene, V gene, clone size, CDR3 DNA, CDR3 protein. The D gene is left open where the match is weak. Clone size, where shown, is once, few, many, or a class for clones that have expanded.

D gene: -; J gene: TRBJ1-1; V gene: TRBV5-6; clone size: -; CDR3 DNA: TGTGCCAGCAGCTTCGAACGGACTGAAGCTTTCTTT; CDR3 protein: CASSFERTEAFF
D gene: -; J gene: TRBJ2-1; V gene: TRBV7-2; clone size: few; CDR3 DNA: TGTGCCAGCAGCCGGGGGGACACAGCCTACAATGAGCAGTTCTTC; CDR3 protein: CASSRGDTAYNEQFF
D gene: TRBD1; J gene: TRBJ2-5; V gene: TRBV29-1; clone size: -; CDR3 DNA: TGCAGCGTTGAGACAGGGGGAGAGACCCAGTACTTC; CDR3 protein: CSVETGGETQYF
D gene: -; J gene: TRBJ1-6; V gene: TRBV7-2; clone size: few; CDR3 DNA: TGTGCCAGCAGCTTCCAGGGGAACTCACCCCTCCACTTT; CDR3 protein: CASSFQGNSPLHF
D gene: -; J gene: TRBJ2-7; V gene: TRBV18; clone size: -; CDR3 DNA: TGTGCCAGCTCATTCGCTATATTGGACGAGCAGTACTTC; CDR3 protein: CASSFAILDEQYF
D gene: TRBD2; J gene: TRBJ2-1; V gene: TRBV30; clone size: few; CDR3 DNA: TGTGCCTGGACTAGCGGAACCTACTATGAGCAGTTCTTC; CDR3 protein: CAWTSGTYYEQFF
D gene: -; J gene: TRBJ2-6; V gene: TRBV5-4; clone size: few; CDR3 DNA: TGTGCCAGCAGCGTGGAGGGAGCTGGGGCCAACGTCCTGACTTTC; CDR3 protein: CASSVEGAGANVLTF
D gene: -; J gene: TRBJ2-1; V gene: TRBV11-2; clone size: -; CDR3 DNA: TGTGCCAGCAGCCCGAGATGGGCAAGCTCCTACAATGAGCAGTTCTTC; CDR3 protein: CASSPRWASSYNEQFF
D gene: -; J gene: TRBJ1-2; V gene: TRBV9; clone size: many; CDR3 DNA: TGTGCCAGCAGCGCAGACACCGGATACTATGGCTACACCTTC; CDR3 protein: CASSADTGYYGYTF
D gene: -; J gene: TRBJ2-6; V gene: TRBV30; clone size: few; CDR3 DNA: TGTGCCTGGAGTGTTGTCCGCTCTGGGGCCAACGTCCTGACTTTC; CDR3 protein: CAWSVVRSGANVLTF
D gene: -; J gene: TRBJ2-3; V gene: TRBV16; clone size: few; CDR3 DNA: TGTGCCAGCAGCCCTCCCACGGGTCAGCCCTCGGATACGCAGTATTTT; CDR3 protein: CASSPPTGQPSDTQYF
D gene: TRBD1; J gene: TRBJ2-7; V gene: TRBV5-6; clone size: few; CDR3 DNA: TGTGCCAGCAGCCCGGTAAGGGGGCAAAACTACGAGCAGTACTTC; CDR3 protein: CASSPVRGQNYEQYF
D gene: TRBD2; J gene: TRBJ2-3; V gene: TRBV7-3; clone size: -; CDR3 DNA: TGTGCCAGCAGGTTAGCGGGGTCCACAGATACGCAGTATTTT; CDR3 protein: CASRLAGSTDTQYF
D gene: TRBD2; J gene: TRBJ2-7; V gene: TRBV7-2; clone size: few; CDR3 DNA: TGTGCCAGCAGCTTAGGGGAGGGGTACGAGCAGTACTTC; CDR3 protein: CASSLGEGYEQYF
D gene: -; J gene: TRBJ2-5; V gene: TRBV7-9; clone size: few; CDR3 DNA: TGTGCCAGCAGCTCGGACAGGGAGGGGGAGACCCAGTACTTC; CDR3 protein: CASSSDREGETQYF
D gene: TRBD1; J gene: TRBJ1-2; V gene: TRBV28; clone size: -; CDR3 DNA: TGTGCCAGCAGGGTAGGGGGCCAGGCAGGGGCCCCCACCTTC; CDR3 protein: CASRVGGQAGAPTF
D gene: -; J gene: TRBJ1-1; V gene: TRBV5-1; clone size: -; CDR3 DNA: TGCGCCAGCTCCCAGGACATGAACACTGAAGCTTTCTTT; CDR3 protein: CASSQDMNTEAFF
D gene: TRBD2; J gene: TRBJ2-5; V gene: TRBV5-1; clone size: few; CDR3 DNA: TGCGCCAGCAGCCAACTAGCGGGGGAAGAGACCCAGTACTTC; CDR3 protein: CASSQLAGEETQYF
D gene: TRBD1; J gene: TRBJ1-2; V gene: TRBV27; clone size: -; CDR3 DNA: TGTGCCAGCAGTTTTGTGGGACAGGCCCCCTTTGGGTACACCTTC; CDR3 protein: CASSFVGQAPFGYTF
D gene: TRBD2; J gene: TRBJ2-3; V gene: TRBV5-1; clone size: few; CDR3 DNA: TGCGCCAGCAGCCCCGGGGGGGCATCTAGCACAGATACGCAGTATTTT; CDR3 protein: CASSPGGASSTDTQYF
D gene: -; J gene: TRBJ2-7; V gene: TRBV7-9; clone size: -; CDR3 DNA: TGTGCCAGCAGCTTAGGGACAGCCTCCTACGAGCAGTACTTC; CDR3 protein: CASSLGTASYEQYF
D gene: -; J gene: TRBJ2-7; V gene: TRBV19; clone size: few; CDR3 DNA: TGTGCCAGTAGTGCCCAGGGACATTCCTACGAGCAGTACTTC; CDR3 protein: CASSAQGHSYEQYF
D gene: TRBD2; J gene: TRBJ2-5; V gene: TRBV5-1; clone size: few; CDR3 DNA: TGCGCCAGCAGCTGGGGACTAGCGGGGAGCCAACAAGAGACCCAGTACTTC; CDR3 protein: CASSWGLAGSQQETQYF
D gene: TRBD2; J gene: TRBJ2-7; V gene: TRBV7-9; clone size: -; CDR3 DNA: TGTGCCAGCAGCTTAGCCCTAGCGGGGGGTAGCGAGCAGTACTTC; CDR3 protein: CASSLALAGGSEQYF
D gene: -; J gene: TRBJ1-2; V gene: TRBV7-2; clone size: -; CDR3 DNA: TGTGCCAGCAGCCTCCCGTACAGGGCAGGCGGCTACACCTTC; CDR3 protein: CASSLPYRAGGYTF
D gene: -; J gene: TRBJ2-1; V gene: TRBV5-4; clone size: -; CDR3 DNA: TGTGCCAGCAGCCAAGAGAACAGTAATGAGCAGTTCTTC; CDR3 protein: CASSQENSNEQFF
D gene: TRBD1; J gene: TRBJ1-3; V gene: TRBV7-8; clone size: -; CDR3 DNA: TGTGCCAGCAGTTCGACAGGGGACGCTGGAAACACCATATATTTT; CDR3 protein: CASSSTGDAGNTIYF
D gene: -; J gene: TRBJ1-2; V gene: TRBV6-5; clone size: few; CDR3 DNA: TGTGCCAGCAGTTACTCGAAAGTAGGCGGCTATGGCTACACCTTC; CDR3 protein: CASSYSKVGGYGYTF
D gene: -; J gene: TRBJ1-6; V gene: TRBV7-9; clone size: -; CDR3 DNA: TGTGCCAGCAGCTTAAGGCAGGGTGGCTCACCCCTCCACTTT; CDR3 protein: CASSLRQGGSPLHF
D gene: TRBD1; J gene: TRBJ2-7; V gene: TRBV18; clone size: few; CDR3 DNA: TGTGCCAGCTCATTCACCCAGGGGGACGACGAGCAGTACTTC; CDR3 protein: CASSFTQGDDEQYF
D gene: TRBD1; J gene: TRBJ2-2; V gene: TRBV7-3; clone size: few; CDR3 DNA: TGTGCCAGCAGCCCTCTAGGACAGGCGGCCGGGGAGCTGTTTTTT; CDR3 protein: CASSPLGQAAGELFF
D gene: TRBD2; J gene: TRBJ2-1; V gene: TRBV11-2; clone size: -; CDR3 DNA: TGTGCCAGCAGCCCAAGACTAGCGGGGGCGCAGCAGTTCTTC; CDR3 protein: CASSPRLAGAQQFF
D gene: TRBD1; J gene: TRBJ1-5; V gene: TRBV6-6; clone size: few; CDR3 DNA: TGTGCCAGCGCAAGACAGGGGTTGGGCAATCAGCCCCAGCATTTT; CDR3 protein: CASARQGLGNQPQHF
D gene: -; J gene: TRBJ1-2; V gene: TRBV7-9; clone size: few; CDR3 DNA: TGTGCCAGCAGCTTAGGACAGGTTGGCGGCTACACCTTC; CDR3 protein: CASSLGQVGGYTF
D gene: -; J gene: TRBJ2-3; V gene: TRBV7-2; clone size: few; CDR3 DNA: TGTGCCAGCAGCCAAGGGGGGGGGATGGGCACGCAGTATTTT; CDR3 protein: CASSQGGGMGTQYF
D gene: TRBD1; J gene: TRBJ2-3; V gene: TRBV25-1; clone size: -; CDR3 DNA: TGTGCCAGCAGTGCTGAATGGTTGGACAGGAGCGTCCCAGATACGCAGTATTTT; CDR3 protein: CASSAEWLDRSVPDTQYF
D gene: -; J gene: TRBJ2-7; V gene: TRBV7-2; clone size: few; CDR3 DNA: TGTGCCAGCAGCTTAAGGTCCCAGGGAGAGCAGTACTTC; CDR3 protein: CASSLRSQGEQYF
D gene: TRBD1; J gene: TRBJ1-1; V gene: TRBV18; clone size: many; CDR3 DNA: TGTGCCAGCGCGACAGGGGTGAGCACTGAAGCTTTCTTT; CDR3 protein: CASATGVSTEAFF
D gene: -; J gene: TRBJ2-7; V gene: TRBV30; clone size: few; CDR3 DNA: TGTGCCTGGAGCTTGCAGGGCTACGAGCAGTACTTC; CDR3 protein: CAWSLQGYEQYF
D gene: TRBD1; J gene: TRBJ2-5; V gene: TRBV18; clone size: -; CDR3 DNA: TGTGCCAGCTCACCGGACAGGGGCAGTTCAGAGACCCAGTACTTC; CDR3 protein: CASSPDRGSSETQYF
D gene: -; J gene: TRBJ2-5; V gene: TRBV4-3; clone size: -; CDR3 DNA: TGCGCCAGCAGCCAAGGAACGGGGAAGCAAGAGACCCAGTACTTC; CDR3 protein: CASSQGTGKQETQYF
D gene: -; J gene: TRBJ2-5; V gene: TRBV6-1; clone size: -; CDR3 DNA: TGTGCCATCAATCTCCGGGACTGGGGCCAAGAGACCCAGTACTTC; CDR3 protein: CAINLRDWGQETQYF
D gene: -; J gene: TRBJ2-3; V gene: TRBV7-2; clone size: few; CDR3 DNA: TGTGCCAGCAGCTCCGGGGGCACAGATACGCAGTATTTT; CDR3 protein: CASSSGGTDTQYF
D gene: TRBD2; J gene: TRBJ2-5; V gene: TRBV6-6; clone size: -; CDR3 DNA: TGTGCCAGCAATTCGGGACTAGCGTATTCCCAAGAGACCCAGTACTTC; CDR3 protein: CASNSGLAYSQETQYF
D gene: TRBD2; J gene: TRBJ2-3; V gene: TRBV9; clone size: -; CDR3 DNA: TGTGCCAGCAGCGTCACGGGGGGTAGCGATACGCAGTATTTT; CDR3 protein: CASSVTGGSDTQYF
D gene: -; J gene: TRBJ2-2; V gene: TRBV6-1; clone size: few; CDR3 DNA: TGTGCCAGCAGTGAAGCGCGATATAGACTGAACACCGGGGAGCTGTTTTTT; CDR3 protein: CASSEARYRLNTGELFF
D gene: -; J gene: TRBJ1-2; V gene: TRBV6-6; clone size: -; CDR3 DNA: TGTGCCAGCAGTCGGGAACAATACAACTATGGCTACACCTTC; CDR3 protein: CASSREQYNYGYTF
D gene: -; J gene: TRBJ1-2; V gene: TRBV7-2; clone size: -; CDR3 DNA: TGTGCCAGCAGCTTAGATCTCAACTATGGCTACACCTTC; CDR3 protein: CASSLDLNYGYTF
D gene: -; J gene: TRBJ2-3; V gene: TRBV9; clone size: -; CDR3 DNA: TGTGCCAGCAGCGTAGATAACGGAGATACGCAGTATTTT; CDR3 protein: CASSVDNGDTQYF
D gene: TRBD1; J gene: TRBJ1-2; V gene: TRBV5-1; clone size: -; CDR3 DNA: TGCGCCAGCAGCTTCCAGGGGGACTATGGCTACACCTTC; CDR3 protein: CASSFQGDYGYTF